Below, 15 T cell receptor beta chains from the same sample are listed, as sequenced in a study of cytomegalovirus exposure and HLA in healthy donors. Primers for the PCR totalled 60 Vbeta and 13 Jbeta. Sequencing was performed with immunoSEQ multiplex PCR; in TCRdb, only in-frame clones are kept and a portion is missing. The sample shows tens of thousands of clones, 67% of them seen only once. Sequenced material: PBMCs. The receptors shown here come from a man aged 25 to 40 in good health and CMV-seronegative.

The V and J genes are TRBV28 and TRBJ2-7; D uncertain. The V end was cut by 5 bases, the J end by 2 bases, with 10 bases between. CDR1 is MDHEN, CDR2 SYDVKM, per germline. The CDR3 extends over 13 amino acids. In DNA, the CDR3 is TGTGCCAGCAGTATCGACGCGGCCTACGAGCAGTACTTC. As protein: CASSIDAAYEQYF.

V gene TRBV7-8 combines with J gene TRBJ2-3; D might be TRBD2 (6 bases). CDR1 and CDR2 (germline): SGHVS, FQNEAQ. CDR3 length: 16 residues. Trimming took 3 bases from V and 3 from J, leaving 16 bases between them. CDR3 loop: CASSFYGGWGTDTQYF. The DNA for the CDR3 is TGTGCCAGCAGCTTCTATGGAGGGTGGGGAACAGATACGCAGTATTTT.

This clone was counted between two and nine times. The rearrangement joins TRBV27 to TRBJ2-7, with a weak D call TRBD1 (5 bases). Germline V CDR1 and CDR2: MNHEY, SMNVEV (reference sequence). Trimming pared 6 bases from V and 0 bases from J, leaving 15 bases between. The CDR3 runs 15 residues. As DNA, the CDR3 is TGTGCCAGCAGATATGGACACCAGGCCTCCTACGAGCAGTACTTC. This translates into CASRYGHQASYEQYF.

This chain connects TRBV28 to TRBJ2-4; 7 nucleotides line up with TRBD2. CDR3 length: 19 residues. Unmatched junction bases numbered 12, after V lost 1 base and J lost 0 bases. CDR1 and CDR2 from the germline V gene are MDHEN and SYDVKM. For the CDR3, the DNA is TGTGCCAGCAGTTTATTTGGACTAGGAAGAACCCTAGCCAAAAACATTCAGTACTTC. This sequence encodes CASSLFGLGRTLAKNIQYF.

V is TRBV5-6 and J is TRBJ2-3; TRBD1 matches 7 bases. The CDR3 covers 14 residues. After removal of 4 bases from V and 6 bases from J, the junction contained 8 bases not matched to a gene. Germline CDR1 SGHDT, CDR2 YYEEEE. The CDR3 DNA follows: TGTGCCAGCAGCCAGTGGACAGGACTGGATACGCAGTATTTT. This codes for CASSQWTGLDTQYF.

V gene TRBV6-4 combines with J gene TRBJ1-2, with TRBD1 as a possible D gene (6 bases). Trimming took off 4 bases at V and 8 bases at J, with 14 bases between the two ends. Germline V lookup: CDR1 MRHNA, CDR2 SNTAGT. The CDR3 contains 13 residues. Here the CDR3 reads CASSATGRAGYTF. DNA for the CDR3: TGTGCCAGCAGTGCAACAGGGAGGGCAGGCTACACCTTC.

This chain joins TRBV30 and TRBJ2-3; TRBD1 might be the D (7 bases). V lost 3 bases to trimming and J lost 2 bases, with 15 bases between them. There are 15 residues in the CDR3. Germline V gene sequence: CDR1 GTSNPN, CDR2 SVGIG (reference sequence). CDR3 DNA sequence: TGTGCCTGGAGAAACGGAGGGGGCTACACAGATACGCAGTATTTT. Protein: CAWRNGGGYTDTQYF.

The V call is TRBV6-1, the J call TRBJ1-1; a possible D gene is TRBD1 (6 bases). This CDR3 region has 12 residues. From germline, CDR1 is MNHNS and CDR2 SASEGT. V was pared by 6 bases and J by 1 base, with 6 bases between. The CDR3 bases are TGTGCCAGCAGCAGGGGGAACACTGAAGCTTTCTTT. Its protein is CASSRGNTEAFF.

This chain links TRBV7-2 with TRBJ1-1, with 9 nucleotides matching TRBD1. V shed 5 bases, J shed 7 bases, and the junction held 5 bases outside the gene matches. This CDR3 spans 13 amino acids. Germline CDR1 reads SGHTA; CDR2 reads FQGNSA. The CDR3 protein is CASSPDRGSEAFF. CDR3 bases: TGTGCCAGCAGCCCCGACAGGGGGAGTGAAGCTTTCTTT.

The V gene is TRBV28, the J gene TRBJ2-7; the match to TRBD1 covers 11 bases. CDR1 MDHEN and CDR2 SYDVKM come from the germline V gene. The V segment lost 5 bases and the J segment 7 bases; nucleotides outside the gene matches: 10. The CDR3 sequence is 15 residues long. CDR3 sequence reads: CASSPGTGGLREQYF. In DNA form, the CDR3 reads TGTGCCAGCAGTCCAGGGACAGGGGGATTGAGGGAGCAGTACTTC. The full variable domain, in which reference TRBV28 and TRBJ2-7 provide the parts outside the CDR3, is DVKVTQSSRYLVKRTGEKVFLECVQDMDHENMFWYRQDPGLGLRLIYFSYDVKMKEKGDIPEGYSVSREKKERFSLILESASTNQTSMYLCASSPGTGGLREQYFGPGTRLTVT.

J is TRBJ2-1 and V is TRBV11-2, with TRBD2 identical over 10 bases. CDR3 size: 16 residues. In germline, CDR1 is SGHAT, CDR2 FQNNGV. Losses at the gene ends were 5 bases for V and 1 base for J; bases not matched to a gene: 5. The CDR3: CASSLRTSGSYNEQFF. CDR3 DNA sequence: TGTGCCAGCAGCCTAAGGACTAGCGGATCCTACAATGAGCAGTTCTTC.

The chain employs TRBV25-1 and TRBJ1-4, with D possibly TRBD1 on 6 matching bases. V was cut by 1 base and J by 6 bases, with 9 bases left in between. This CDR3 comprises 14 residues. Germline-derived CDR1 and CDR2 are MGHDK and SYGVNS. The CDR3 sequence: CASSELGADEKLFF. DNA for the CDR3: TGTGCCAGCAGTGAATTGGGGGCTGATGAAAAACTGTTTTTT. Supplemented by reference TRBV25-1 and TRBJ1-4, the full variable domain reads EADIYQTPRYLVIGTGKKITLECSQTMGHDKMYWYQQDPGMELHLIHYSYGVNSTEKGDLSSESTVSRIRTEHFPLTLESARPSHTSQYLCASSELGADEKLFFGSGTQLSVL.

The sample holds a few counts of this clone. J is TRBJ2-7 and V is TRBV4-3; 10 bases line up with TRBD2. The CDR3 totals 19 residues. The germline V gene has CDR1 LGHNA and CDR2 YSLEER. The J segment lost 0 bases and the V segment lost 3 bases, leaving 14 bases of the junction unmatched. The CDR3 coding sequence is TGCGCCAGCAGCCACCAAACTAGCGGGGCCGGCCAAAGCTCCTACGAGCAGTACTTC. Its translation is CASSHQTSGAGQSSYEQYF.

This clone came up a few times. The rearrangement uses TRBV5-6 and TRBJ1-5; possible D gene TRBD1, 5 bases. The CDR3 runs 14 residues. Per germline, CDR1 SGHDT and CDR2 YYEEEE. V was trimmed by 3 bases and J by 3 bases, leaving 10 bases between them. The CDR3, as DNA: TGTGCCAGCAGCTCGGGGGGGTACAATCAGCCCCAGCATTTT. Its protein product is CASSSGGYNQPQHF.

V usage is TRBV19 and J usage is TRBJ1-5; D not certain. The CDR3 length is 13 residues. The V and J ends lost 6 bases and 0 bases respectively, with 6 bases between them. CDR1 is LNHDA and CDR2 is SQIVND in the germline V gene (reference sequence). The CDR3 DNA sequence: TGTGCCAGTAGCCGTAATAGCAATCAGCCCCAGCATTTT. Translated: CASSRNSNQPQHF.